This T cell receptor beta chain was sequenced for a study of T-cell reconstitution after alpha-beta-depleted transplantation in children. CDR3 size: 19 residues. Germline V gene data show CDR1 as DFQATT and CDR2 as SNEGSKA (reference sequence). V trimming: 0 bases; J trimming: 7 bases; junction bases outside the gene matches: 19. As it was prepared, the TCRbeta library received unique molecular identifiers. Each CDR3 protein is one row after TCRdb ran MiXCR on the PCR reads. The sample holds 500,000 to 600,000 distinct CDR3 sequences; over 25% are singletons and the top ten take around 36%. This clonotype was detected many times.

Sequences were derived from PBMCs, sampled before TCRalphabeta/CD19-depleted stem cell transplant. V is TRBV20-1 and J is TRBJ2-2; 8 bases match TRBD2. This sequence was found in a boy under three years old with Wiskott-Aldrich syndrome, due to receive a stem cell transplant. CDR3 DNA sequence: TGCAGTGCTAGAGATGTGGGGTCACGGGAGGGAGTAGGTGGCGGGGAGCTGTTTTTT. Residues: CSARDVGSREGVGGGELFF.